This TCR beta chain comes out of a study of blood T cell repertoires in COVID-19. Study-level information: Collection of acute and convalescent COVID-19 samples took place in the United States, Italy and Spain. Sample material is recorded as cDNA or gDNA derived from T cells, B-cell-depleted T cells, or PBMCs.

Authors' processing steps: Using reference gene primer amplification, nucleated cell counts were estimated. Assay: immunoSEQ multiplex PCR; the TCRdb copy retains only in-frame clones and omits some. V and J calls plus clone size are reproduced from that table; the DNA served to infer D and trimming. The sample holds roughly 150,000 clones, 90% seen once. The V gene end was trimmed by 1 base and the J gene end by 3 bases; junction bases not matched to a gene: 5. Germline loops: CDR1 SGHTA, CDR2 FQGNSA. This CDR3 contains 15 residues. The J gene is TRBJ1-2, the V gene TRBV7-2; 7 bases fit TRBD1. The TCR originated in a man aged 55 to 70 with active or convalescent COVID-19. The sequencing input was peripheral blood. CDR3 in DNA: TGTGCCAGCAGCTTAGAAGGGGGCGCTGACTATGGCTACACCTTC. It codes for CASSLEGGADYGYTF.